The 14 T cell receptor beta chains below all came from one sample that was sequenced in a study of T cell changes during pregnancy in multiple sclerosis. The repertoire was sequenced with immunoSEQ multiplex PCR; TCRdb's copy has only in-frame clones and lacks some. The data show around 50,000 clones, around 90% seen once. Sequencing used peripheral blood, obtained in the first trimester of pregnancy. The origin of the receptors is a female donor with multiple sclerosis, enrolled in a pregnancy study.

J is TRBJ1-6 and V is TRBV5-1, with TRBD1 matching 8 bases. This CDR3 comprises 16 residues. Germline V gene lookup returns CDR1 SGHRS and CDR2 YFSETQ. Trimming cost V 0 bases and J 10 bases; bases outside gene matches: 9. CDR3 sequence reads: CASSLGGGDRSSPLHF. CDR3 coding DNA: TGCGCCAGCAGCTTGGGTGGGGGGGACAGGTCGTCACCCCTCCACTTT. The variable domain in full, with the rest retrieved from reference TRBV5-1 and TRBJ1-6, is KAGVTQTPRYLIKTRGQQVTLSCSPISGHRSVSWYQQTPGQGLQFLFEYFSETQRNKGNFPGRFSGRQFSNSRSEMNVSTLELGDSALYLCASSLGGGDRSSPLHFGNGTRLTVT.

V and J are TRBV19 and TRBJ1-5; possible D gene TRBD1, 5 bases. The ends were cut back, 5 bases at V and 4 bases at J, with 18 bases in the middle. Per the germline V gene, CDR1 is LNHDA and CDR2 is SQIVND (reference sequence). The CDR3 contains 16 residues. CDR3 loop: CASSDRAGLNNQPQHF. CDR3 nucleotide sequence: TGTGCCAGTAGTGATAGAGCGGGGCTAAATAATCAGCCCCAGCATTTT. Full variable domain (rest looked up from reference TRBV19 and TRBJ1-5): DGGITQSPKYLFRKEGQNVTLSCEQNLNHDAMYWYRQDPGQGLRLIYYSQIVNDFQKGDIAEGYSVSREKKESFPLTVTSAQKNPTAFYLCASSDRAGLNNQPQHFGDGTRLSIL.

The chain carries TRBV18 and TRBJ2-7; no reliable D call. The CDR3 totals 13 residues. Germline V gene data show CDR1 as KGHSH and CDR2 as LQKENI. The V end lost 0 bases, the J end lost 0 bases, and 3 bases lay between the germline ends. Here the CDR3 reads CASSPPSSYEQYF. DNA of the CDR3: TGTGCCAGCTCACCACCGAGCTCCTACGAGCAGTACTTC.

The rearrangement links TRBV20-1 to TRBJ1-2; no clear D gene. The CDR3 loop spans 10 amino acids. CDR1 and CDR2 from the germline V gene are DFQATT and SNEGSKA (reference sequence). V lost 5 bases, J lost 5 bases, and 6 bases lay in between. For the CDR3, the DNA is TGCAGTGCTCCCACTTATGGCTACACCTTC. It encodes CSAPTYGYTF.

The chain is built from TRBV2 and TRBJ1-1; D might be TRBD1 (5 bases). The germline CDR1 and CDR2 sequences are SNHLY and FYNNEI. V gave up 3 bases and J gave up 1 base, with 18 bases separating them. This CDR3 is built from 17 residues. Here the CDR3 DNA reads TGTGCCAGCAGTGACCTTGGGGCCCAGTTCCGGAACACTGAAGCTTTCTTT. Protein product: CASSDLGAQFRNTEAFF.

V is TRBV6-6 and J is TRBJ1-5, with D possibly matching TRBD1 (5 bases). The CDR3 consists of 15 residues. Germline V CDR1 and CDR2: MNHNY, SVGAGI (reference sequence). With 4 bases removed from V and 3 bases from J, the gap between germline ends came to 13 bases. The CDR3: CASSLSQGFNQPQHF. CDR3 DNA sequence: TGTGCCAGCAGTTTATCCCAGGGTTTCAATCAGCCCCAGCATTTT.

The V and J genes are TRBV7-2 and TRBJ1-3; the D gene is possibly TRBD1 (5 bases). Germline assignment: CDR1 SGHTA and CDR2 FQGNSA. This CDR3 comprises 16 residues. Deletions cut 2 bases from V and 2 bases from J, with 13 bases between. The CDR3 reads CASSLTPGGTGNTIYF. Written as DNA, the CDR3 is TGTGCCAGCAGCTTAACGCCCGGGGGGACTGGAAACACCATATATTTT.

The chain couples TRBV7-9 to TRBJ2-5; weak D call: TRBD2 (5 bases). The CDR3 has 15 residues. Trimming shortened V by 5 bases and J by 5 bases, and 18 bases separated the two germline ends. Germline lookup yields CDR1 SEHNR and CDR2 FQNEAQ (reference sequence). CDR3 nucleotides: TGTGCCAGCAGCCCCCCTGATAGCGTGGGGGAGACCCAGTACTTC. Residues: CASSPPDSVGETQYF.

This clone was seen just once. The chain carries TRBV2 and TRBJ2-3, with D possibly being TRBD1 (6 bases). Deletions cut 1 base from V and 4 bases from J, with 9 bases between. Germline V gene data show CDR1 as SNHLY and CDR2 as FYNNEI. This CDR3 comprises 14 residues. DNA of the CDR3: TGTGCCAGCAGTGAAGACAGGGCCCCAGATACGCAGTATTTT. As protein: CASSEDRAPDTQYF.

V and J are TRBV10-1 and TRBJ1-1; TRBD1 matches at 8 bases. The germline V gene encodes CDR1 WNHNN and CDR2 SYGVQD (reference sequence). The V segment lost 2 bases and the J segment 11 bases; nucleotides outside the gene matches: 19. The CDR3 totals 17 residues. The CDR3 protein is CASSEPERGQGCRGAFF. CDR3 nucleotides: TGCGCCAGCAGTGAGCCCGAAAGAGGACAGGGTTGTAGGGGGGCTTTCTTT.

The chain is built from TRBV5-1 and TRBJ1-1; D gene unclear. V lost 5 bases and J lost 7, with 18 bases in between. The CDR3 totals 14 residues. Germline lookup yields CDR1 SGHRS and CDR2 YFSETQ. In DNA, the CDR3 is TGCGCCAGCAGGTTACCCGGGGTGTTCGGTGAAGCTTTCTTT. It encodes CASRLPGVFGEAFF.

The rearrangement uses TRBV7-9 and TRBJ1-6, with D possibly TRBD1 on 6 matching bases. Germline V lookup: CDR1 SEHNR, CDR2 FQNEAQ (reference sequence). Trimming pared 4 bases from V and 3 bases from J, leaving 22 bases between. The CDR3 contains 19 residues. CDR3 loop: CASSSPRPQGESYNSPLHF. For the CDR3, the DNA is TGTGCCAGCAGCTCTCCCCGGCCACAGGGCGAGAGCTATAATTCACCCCTCCACTTT.

This clone was counted a few times. Here the CDR3 reads CASSPDRVGSPLHF. In DNA, the CDR3 is TGTGCCAGCTCCCCCGACAGGGTGGGTTCACCCCTCCACTTT. This chain links TRBV18 with TRBJ1-6; 7 positions match TRBD1. J was trimmed by 9 bases and V by 6 bases; bases with no gene match: 8. The CDR3 covers 14 residues. CDR1 and CDR2 (germline): KGHSH, LQKENI.

V is TRBV4-1 and J is TRBJ1-2; 7 positions agree with TRBD1. V gave up 0 bases and J gave up 8 bases; unmatched junction bases: 9. Germline V lookup: CDR1 MGHRA, CDR2 YSYEKL. The CDR3 length is 15 residues. CDR3 amino acids: CASSQDRGRWVGYTF. CDR3 coding DNA: TGCGCCAGCAGCCAAGATAGGGGGCGATGGGTAGGCTACACCTTC.